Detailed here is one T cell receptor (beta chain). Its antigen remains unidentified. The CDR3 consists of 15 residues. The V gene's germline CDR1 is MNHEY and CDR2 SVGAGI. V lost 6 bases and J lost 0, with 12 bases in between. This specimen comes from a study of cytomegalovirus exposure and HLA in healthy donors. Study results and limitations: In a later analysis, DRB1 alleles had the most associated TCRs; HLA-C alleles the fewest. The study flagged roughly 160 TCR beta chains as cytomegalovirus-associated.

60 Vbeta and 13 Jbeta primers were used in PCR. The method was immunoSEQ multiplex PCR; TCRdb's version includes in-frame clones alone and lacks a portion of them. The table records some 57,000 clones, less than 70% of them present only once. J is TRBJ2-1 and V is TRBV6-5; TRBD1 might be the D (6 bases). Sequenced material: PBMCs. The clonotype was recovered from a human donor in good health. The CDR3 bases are TGTGCCAGCAGCCTGGACAGATCCTCCTACAATGAGCAGTTCTTC. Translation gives CASSLDRSSYNEQFF.